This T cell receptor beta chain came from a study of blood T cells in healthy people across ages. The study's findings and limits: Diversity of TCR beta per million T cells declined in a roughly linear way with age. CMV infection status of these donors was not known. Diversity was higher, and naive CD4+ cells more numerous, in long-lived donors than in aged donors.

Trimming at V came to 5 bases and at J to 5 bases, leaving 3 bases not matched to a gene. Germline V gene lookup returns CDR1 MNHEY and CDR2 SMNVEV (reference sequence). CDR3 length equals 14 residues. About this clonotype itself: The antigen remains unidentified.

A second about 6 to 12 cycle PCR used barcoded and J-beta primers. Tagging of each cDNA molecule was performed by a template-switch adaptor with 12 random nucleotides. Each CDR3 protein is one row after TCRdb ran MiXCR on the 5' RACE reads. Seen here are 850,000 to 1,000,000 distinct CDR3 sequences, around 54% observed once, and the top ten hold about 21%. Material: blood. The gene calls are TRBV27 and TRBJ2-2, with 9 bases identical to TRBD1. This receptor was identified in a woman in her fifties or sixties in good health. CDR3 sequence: CASSPTGGTGELFF. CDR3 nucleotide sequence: TGTGCCAGCAGTCCGACAGGGGGAACCGGGGAGCTGTTTTTT.